Below are 32 T cell receptor beta chains sequenced from a single sample in a study of human T cells and chemical hapten exposure. One entry per CDR3 protein, called by TCRdb with MiXCR from the RACE reads. The sample carries about 160,000 distinct CDR3 sequences, about 27% recorded once. As for time point: patch test 3, about 24 weeks after DPC sensitization. Described treatment: therapeutic diphenylcyclopropenone sensitization with weekly scalp DPC. The sample here was whole blood, taken in connection with sensitization to the hapten diphenylcyclopropenone (DPC). The receptors originated from a woman in her late teens or twenties with alopecia areata. Some clones in this sample may be carry-over from other donors' samples.

This clonotype occurred a few times. The V gene is TRBV3-1, the J gene TRBJ2-5; 14 nucleotides align to TRBD2. The CDR3 consists of 16 residues. Looked up from germline, CDR1 is LGHDT and CDR2 is YNNKEL (reference sequence). V lost 4 bases to trimming and J lost 5 bases; unmatched junction nucleotides: 6. The CDR3 is CASSPAGLAGVETQYF. CDR3 DNA sequence: TGTGCCAGCAGCCCTGCGGGACTAGCGGGGGTTGAGACCCAGTACTTC.

The chain uses TRBV7-2 and TRBJ1-3; no definite D call. Trimming pared 7 bases from V and 0 bases from J, leaving 13 bases between. The germline gives CDR1 SGHTA, CDR2 FQGNSA. The CDR3 is made up of 15 amino acids. The CDR3 DNA is TGTGCCAGCAAGATCGTTGGTCCCTCTGGAAACACCATATATTTT. Its protein is CASKIVGPSGNTIYF.

The chain has TRBV20-1 and TRBJ2-1; 9 nucleotides match TRBD1. Germline assignment: CDR1 DFQATT and CDR2 SNEGSKA (reference sequence). V shed 8 bases, J shed 3 bases, and the junction held 14 bases outside the gene matches. The CDR3 contains 16 residues. DNA for the CDR3: TGCAGTACTCGCGCCCCGGACAGGGGAGACTACAATGAGCAGTTCTTC. Amino acid sequence: CSTRAPDRGDYNEQFF.

This clonotype has ten or more counts. This sequence joins TRBV20-1 and TRBJ2-7; 9 bases fit TRBD1. The V segment lost 6 bases and the J segment 4 bases; nucleotides outside the gene matches: 7. The CDR3 spans 13 residues. Germline CDR1 is DFQATT and CDR2 is SNEGSKA (reference sequence). The CDR3 region is CSAVGQGGYEQYF. The CDR3 DNA follows: TGCAGTGCCGTGGGACAGGGCGGGTACGAGCAGTACTTC.

J is TRBJ2-1 and V is TRBV20-1; D unresolved. V lost 6 bases and J 10 bases, leaving 4 bases between the germline ends. The CDR3 contains 8 residues. Germline V gene data show CDR1 as DFQATT and CDR2 as SNEGSKA (reference sequence). The CDR3 reads CSALEQFF. The DNA for the CDR3 is TGCAGTGCATTAGAGCAGTTCTTC.

This clonotype appeared many times. V is TRBV20-1 and J is TRBJ2-7; 9 nucleotides line up with TRBD2. The CDR3 length is 16 residues. The ends lost 2 bases at V and 4 bases at J; junction bases unmatched: 12. Germline values: CDR1 DFQATT, CDR2 SNEGSKA (reference sequence). The chain's CDR3 is CSARSPGLARPYEQYF. CDR3 nucleotides: TGCAGTGCTAGATCCCCCGGACTAGCGAGACCTTACGAGCAGTACTTC.

This clonotype came up many times. V and J are TRBV4-2 and TRBJ1-3; a weak D match, TRBD1 (6 bases). Deletions cut 3 bases from V and 0 bases from J, with 15 bases between. In germline, CDR1 is LGHNA, CDR2 YNFKEQ. CDR3 length: 17 residues. This chain's CDR3 is CASSHLAGELSGNTIYF. The CDR3 nucleotides are TGTGCCAGCAGCCACCTAGCAGGGGAGCTCTCTGGAAACACCATATATTTT.

This chain joins TRBV7-2 and TRBJ2-1, with D possibly matching TRBD2 (6 bases). The V end lost 4 bases, the J end lost 10 bases, and 14 bases lay between the germline ends. This CDR3 contains 13 residues. Germline V CDR1 and CDR2: SGHTA, FQGNSA. The CDR3 sequence is CASSSDYLGEQFF. DNA for the CDR3: TGTGCCAGCAGCTCGGACTATTTGGGCGAGCAGTTCTTC.

The V and J genes are TRBV6-2 or TRBV6-3 and TRBJ2-2, with 10 bases identical to TRBD2. The germline V gene has CDR1 MNHEY and CDR2 SVGEGT. V gave up 9 bases and J gave up 1 base; unmatched junction bases: 2. This CDR3 region has 14 residues. CDR3 in DNA: TGTGCCAGTCGGACTAGCGGGAACACCGGGGAGCTGTTTTTT. Protein product: CASRTSGNTGELFF.

The chain joins TRBV6-5 to TRBJ1-5, with a tentative D call TRBD1 (6 bases). The germline CDR1 and CDR2 sequences are MNHEY and SVGAGI. V dropped 4 bases and J dropped 5 bases, with 12 bases sitting between them. The CDR3 sequence is 14 residues long. CDR3 sequence reads: CASSLSGQHQPQHF. For the CDR3, the DNA is TGTGCCAGCAGTTTGTCAGGACAGCATCAGCCCCAGCATTTT.

This clonotype was seen a few times. The rearrangement uses TRBV29-1 and TRBJ2-5; D may be TRBD2 (5 bases). CDR3 length equals 10 residues. Per the germline V gene, CDR1 is SQVTM and CDR2 is ANQGSEA. DNA for the CDR3: TGCAGAGCGGTTGGAGAGACCCAGTACTTC. This gives the protein CRAVGETQYF.

This rearrangement joins TRBV18 to TRBJ2-5, with TRBD1 as a possible D gene (5 bases). This CDR3 spans 14 amino acids. V lost 6 bases, J lost 5 bases, and 16 bases lay in between. Germline values: CDR1 KGHSH, CDR2 LQKENI. The CDR3 DNA follows: TGTGCCAGCTCCAAGGAAGGGGTCGGGGAGACCCAGTACTTC. Protein sequence: CASSKEGVGETQYF.

To note about this clonotype: In this CDR3 the conserved last residue, phenylalanine or tryptophan, is missing, so a read error is likely. This chain joins TRBV2 and TRBJ2-3, with 8 bases that match TRBD2. V dropped 4 bases and J dropped 0; count of bases not matched to a gene: 9. Germline CDR1 SNHLY, CDR2 FYNNEI. CDR3 length: 17 amino acids. The CDR3 nucleotides read TGTGCCAGCAGTGCTCAGCGGGAGATAACTAGCACAGATACGCAGTATTCT. This translates into CASSAQREITSTDTQYS.

This clonotype showed up just a few times. This chain uses TRBV5-1 with TRBJ2-1; maybe TRBD2 (6 bases). Germline CDR1 is SGHRS and CDR2 is YFSETQ. This CDR3 comprises 15 residues. V lost 1 base, J lost 9 bases, and 17 bases lay in between. CDR3 sequence (DNA): TGCGCCAGCAGCTTGTCGTCTAGCGCCGGGAGTGAGCAGTTCTTC. Its protein is CASSLSSSAGSEQFF.

This clonotype appeared a few times. The chain uses TRBV5-1 and TRBJ2-1; 7 bases match TRBD1. CDR3 length: 15 amino acids. Looked up from germline, CDR1 is SGHRS and CDR2 is YFSETQ. Germline trimming cut 5 bases from V and 2 bases from J; bases unmatched to any gene: 7. CDR3: CASSTRGQTYNEQFF. In nucleotides, the CDR3 is TGCGCCAGCAGTACTCGGGGACAGACCTACAATGAGCAGTTCTTC.

In regard to this clonotype: The junction and the germline gene differ at one end; a read error may be behind it. V and J are TRBV14 and TRBJ2-1; 7 nucleotides agree with TRBD2. CDR3 length: 13 residues. Germline values: CDR1 SGHDN, CDR2 FVKESK. The CDR3 DNA reads as TGTGCCAGCAGCCAGGGACTAAACAATGCGCAGTTCTTC. It specifies CASSQGLNNAQFF.

The table lists this clonotype with a few counts. The chain recombines TRBV5-1 with TRBJ2-7, with D unclear. The CDR3 has 14 amino acids. Trimming took off 2 bases at V and 0 bases at J, with 9 bases between the two ends. Germline V lookup: CDR1 SGHRS, CDR2 YFSETQ. The CDR3 DNA follows: TGCGCCAGCAGCTTCGAGATTAGCTCCTACGAGCAGTACTTC. Amino acid sequence: CASSFEISSYEQYF.

The chain recombines TRBV27 with TRBJ1-1; a possible D gene is TRBD1 (6 bases). The CDR3 has 15 amino acids. The V gene lost 6 bases and the J gene lost 3 bases, with 17 bases spanning the gap. Germline loops: CDR1 MNHEY, CDR2 SMNVEV (reference sequence). The CDR3, as DNA: TGTGCCAGCAGAGGGACACCCGGGAGTGACACTGAAGCTTTCTTT. It codes for CASRGTPGSDTEAFF.

This clonotype has just a few counts. This sequence joins TRBV18 and TRBJ1-2, with D perhaps matching TRBD1 (5 bases). Germline CDR1 and CDR2: KGHSH and LQKENI. Trimming removed 7 bases at V and 2 bases at J, with 23 bases between. The CDR3 is 17 amino acids. Here the CDR3 reads CASLGVLGRSQNYGYTF. The CDR3 DNA reads TGTGCCAGCTTGGGGGTCCTCGGCCGTTCCCAAAACTATGGCTACACCTTC. Complete variable domain (other parts from reference TRBV18 and TRBJ1-2): NAGVMQNPRHLVRRRGQEARLRCSPMKGHSHVYWYRQLPEEGLKFMVYLQKENIIDESGMPKERFSAEFPKEGPSILRIQQVVRGDSAAYFCASLGVLGRSQNYGYTFGSGTRLTVV.

The chain joins TRBV10-3 to TRBJ2-6, with 9 positions matching TRBD1. Germline assignment: CDR1 ENHRY and CDR2 SYGVKD. The CDR3 covers 20 residues. V dropped 8 bases and J dropped 2; count of bases not matched to a gene: 19. In DNA form, the CDR3 reads TGTGCCATCCAGGACCCGACACCAATGGGACAGGGAGCTGGGGCCAACGTCCTGACTTTC. Amino acid sequence: CAIQDPTPMGQGAGANVLTF.

This chain connects TRBV7-9 to TRBJ2-7, with 10 bases lining up with TRBD2. The trim removed 3 bases at V and 4 bases at J, leaving 3 bases unmatched. Germline-derived CDR1 and CDR2 are SEHNR and FQNEAQ (reference sequence). The CDR3 length is 14 residues. The CDR3 region has the DNA TGTGCCAGCAGCTTCCAGCGGGAGGGGTACGAGCAGTACTTC. It is translated as CASSFQREGYEQYF.

This sequence joins TRBV4-2 and TRBJ1-1; D is possibly TRBD1 (6 bases). Germline V gene data show CDR1 as LGHNA and CDR2 as YNFKEQ. V was pared by 5 bases and J by 4 bases, with 11 bases between. This CDR3 region has 13 residues. The CDR3 sequence: CASSSQGSTEAFF. In DNA form, the CDR3 reads TGTGCCAGCAGCTCCCAGGGGAGCACTGAAGCTTTCTTT.

The CDR3 bases are TGTGCCTGGCAACTTTTAGGACAGGGGGCTGGAAACACCATATATTTT. This translates into CAWQLLGQGAGNTIYF. This chain joins TRBV30 and TRBJ1-3; TRBD1 matches 10 bases. The CDR3 is made up of 16 amino acids. Germline CDR1 reads GTSNPN; CDR2 reads SVGIG (reference sequence). Germline trimming cut 5 bases from V and 2 bases from J; bases unmatched to any gene: 9.

This clonotype was seen a few times. This chain joins TRBV4-2 and TRBJ2-5; D not resolved. Trimming took off 1 base at V and 1 base at J, with 7 bases between the two ends. Germline V CDR1 and CDR2: LGHNA, YNFKEQ. The CDR3 contains 14 residues. The chain's CDR3 is CASSQAQAQETQYF. The CDR3 nucleotides read TGTGCCAGCAGCCAAGCCCAGGCCCAAGAGACCCAGTACTTC.

The table lists this clonotype with a few counts. V usage is TRBV19 and J usage is TRBJ2-1; D is undetermined. The V gene lost 3 bases and the J gene lost 6 bases, with 12 bases spanning the gap. Germline CDR1 reads LNHDA; CDR2 reads SQIVND (reference sequence). CDR3 length: 14 amino acids. CDR3 region: CASSIPRTGNEQFF. CDR3 coding DNA: TGTGCCAGTAGTATTCCTAGGACGGGCAATGAGCAGTTCTTC. The full variable domain, its missing parts supplied by reference TRBV19 and TRBJ2-1, is DGGITQSPKYLFRKEGQNVTLSCEQNLNHDAMYWYRQDPGQGLRLIYYSQIVNDFQKGDIAEGYSVSREKKESFPLTVTSAQKNPTAFYLCASSIPRTGNEQFFGPGTRLTVL.

The rearrangement joins TRBV29-1 to TRBJ1-5; 7 bases line up with TRBD1. In germline, CDR1 is SQVTM, CDR2 ANQGSEA. V shed 6 bases and J 5 bases; nucleotides not matched to a gene: 7. The CDR3 totals 13 residues. The CDR3 DNA reads as TGCAGCGTCCAAAACAGGGGTGATCAGCCCCAGCATTTT. It codes for CSVQNRGDQPQHF.

This clonotype was picked up a small number of times. This sequence joins TRBV4-3 and TRBJ2-1; possible D gene TRBD2, 5 bases. CDR1 is LGHNA, CDR2 YSLEER, per germline. The CDR3 consists of 18 residues. V was cut by 0 bases and J by 5 bases, with 20 bases left in between. CDR3: CASSQDTSSGDYHNEQFF. The CDR3 nucleotides are TGCGCCAGCAGCCAAGACACGTCCTCCGGAGACTATCACAATGAGCAGTTCTTC.

The J gene is TRBJ2-6, the V gene TRBV25-1; 7 positions agree with TRBD1. The trim removed 8 bases at V and 2 bases at J, leaving 6 bases unmatched. CDR1 is MGHDK and CDR2 is SYGVNS in the germline V gene. The CDR3 spans 15 residues. CDR3 DNA: TGTGCCAGCGGAATTACAGGGGCTGGGGCCAACGTCCTGACTTTC. It codes for CASGITGAGANVLTF.

The chain recombines TRBV6-5 with TRBJ2-2; 9 positions agree with TRBD2. Per germline, CDR1 MNHEY and CDR2 SVGAGI. The CDR3 totals 16 residues. With 2 bases clipped from V and 5 bases from J, the junction kept 6 bases outside the gene matches. In nucleotides, the CDR3 is TGTGCCAGCAGTTACGCGGGGACTAGCCGGACCGGGGAGCTGTTTTTT. Its translation is CASSYAGTSRTGELFF.

The chain links TRBV24-1 to TRBJ2-7, with 8 bases lining up with TRBD1. Germline CDR1 is KGHDR and CDR2 is SFDVKD. V shed 8 bases and J 3 bases; nucleotides not matched to a gene: 5. The CDR3 loop spans 13 amino acids. CDR3 nucleotides: TGTGCCACCAATCCCAGGGGGCTCTACGAGCAGTACTTC. It encodes CATNPRGLYEQYF.

This clonotype turned up a few times. The chain carries TRBV7-6 and TRBJ2-1; TRBD2 aligns across 14 bases. The germline V gene has CDR1 SGHVS and CDR2 FNYEAQ. V shed 1 base, J shed 9 bases, and the junction held 5 bases outside the gene matches. The CDR3 totals 16 residues. In DNA form, the CDR3 reads TGTGCCAGCAGCTTAGGGGCGGGACTAGCGGGAGCTGAGCAGTTCTTC. This gives the protein CASSLGAGLAGAEQFF.

This clonotype was detected a few times. V gene TRBV20-1 combines with J gene TRBJ2-7; D is uncertain. CDR1 and CDR2 from the germline V gene are DFQATT and SNEGSKA (reference sequence). CDR3 length: 17 amino acids. The ends were cut back, 0 bases at V and 0 bases at J, with 18 bases in the middle. The CDR3 protein is CSARDLLTFPTSYEQYF. Here the CDR3 DNA reads TGCAGTGCTAGAGATCTTCTGACATTCCCTACCTCCTACGAGCAGTACTTC.